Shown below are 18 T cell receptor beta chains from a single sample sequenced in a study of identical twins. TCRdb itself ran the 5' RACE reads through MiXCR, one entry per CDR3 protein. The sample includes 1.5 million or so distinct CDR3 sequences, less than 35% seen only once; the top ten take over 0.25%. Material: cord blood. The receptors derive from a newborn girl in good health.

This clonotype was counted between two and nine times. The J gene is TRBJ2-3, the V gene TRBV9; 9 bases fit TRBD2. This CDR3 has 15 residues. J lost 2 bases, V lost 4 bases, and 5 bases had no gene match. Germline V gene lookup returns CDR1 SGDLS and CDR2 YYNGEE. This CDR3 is CASSTRLAVTDTQYF. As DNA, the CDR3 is TGTGCCAGCAGCACCCGACTAGCGGTCACAGATACGCAGTATTTT.

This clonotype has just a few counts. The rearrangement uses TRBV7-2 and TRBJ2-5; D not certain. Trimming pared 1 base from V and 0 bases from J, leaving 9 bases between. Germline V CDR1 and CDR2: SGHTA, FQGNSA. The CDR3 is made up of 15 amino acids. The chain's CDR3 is CASSLVRMYQETQYF. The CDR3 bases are TGTGCCAGCAGCTTAGTCAGGATGTACCAAGAGACCCAGTACTTC.

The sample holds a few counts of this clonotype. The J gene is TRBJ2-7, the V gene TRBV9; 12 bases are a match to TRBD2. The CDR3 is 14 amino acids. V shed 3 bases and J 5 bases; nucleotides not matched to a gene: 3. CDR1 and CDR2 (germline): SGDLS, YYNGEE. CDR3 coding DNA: TGTGCCAGCAGCGCGACTAGCGGGAGCCACGAGCAGTACTTC. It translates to CASSATSGSHEQYF.

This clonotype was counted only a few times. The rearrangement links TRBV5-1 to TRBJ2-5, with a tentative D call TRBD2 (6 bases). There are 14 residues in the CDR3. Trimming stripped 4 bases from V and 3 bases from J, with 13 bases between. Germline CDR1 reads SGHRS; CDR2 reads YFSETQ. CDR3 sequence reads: CASSPTGVKETQYF. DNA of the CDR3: TGCGCCAGCAGCCCCACGGGGGTCAAAGAGACCCAGTACTTC.

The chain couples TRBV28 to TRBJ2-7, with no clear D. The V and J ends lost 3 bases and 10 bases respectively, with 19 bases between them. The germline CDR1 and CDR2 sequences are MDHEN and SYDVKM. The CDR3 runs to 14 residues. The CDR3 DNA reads TGTGCCAGCAGTTTGGTAGCCCGGATCGATACCCAGTACTTC. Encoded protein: CASSLVARIDTQYF.

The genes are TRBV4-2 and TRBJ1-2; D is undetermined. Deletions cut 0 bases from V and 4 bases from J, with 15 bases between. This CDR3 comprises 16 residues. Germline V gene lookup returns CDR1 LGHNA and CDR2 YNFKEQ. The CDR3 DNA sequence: TGTGCCAGCAGCCAAGATCCAAACAGCCTGACCTATGGCTACACCTTC. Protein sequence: CASSQDPNSLTYGYTF.

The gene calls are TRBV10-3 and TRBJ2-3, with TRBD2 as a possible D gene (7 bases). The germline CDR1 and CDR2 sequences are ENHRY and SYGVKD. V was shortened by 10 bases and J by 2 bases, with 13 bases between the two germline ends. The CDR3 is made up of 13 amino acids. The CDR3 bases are TGTGCCACCCACGGGGGGCTCACAGATACGCAGTATTTT. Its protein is CATHGGLTDTQYF.

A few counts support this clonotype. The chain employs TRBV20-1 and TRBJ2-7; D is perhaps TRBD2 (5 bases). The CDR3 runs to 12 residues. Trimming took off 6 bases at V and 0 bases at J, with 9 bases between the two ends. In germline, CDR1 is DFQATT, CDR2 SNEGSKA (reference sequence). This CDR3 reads CSALTNSYEQYF. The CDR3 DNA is TGCAGTGCACTGACTAACTCCTACGAGCAGTACTTC.

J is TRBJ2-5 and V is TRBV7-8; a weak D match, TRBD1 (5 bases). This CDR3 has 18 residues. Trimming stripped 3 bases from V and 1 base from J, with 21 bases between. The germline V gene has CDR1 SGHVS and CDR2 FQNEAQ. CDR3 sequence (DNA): TGTGCCAGCAGCTTGTTCTCAGGGTGGGCACAGATCCAAGAGACCCAGTACTTC. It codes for CASSLFSGWAQIQETQYF.

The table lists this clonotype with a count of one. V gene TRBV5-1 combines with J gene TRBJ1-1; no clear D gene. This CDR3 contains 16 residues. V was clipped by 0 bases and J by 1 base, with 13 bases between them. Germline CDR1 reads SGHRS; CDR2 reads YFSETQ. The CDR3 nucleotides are TGCGCCAGCAGCTTGGCCGGAGGGCTCAAGAACACTGAAGCTTTCTTT. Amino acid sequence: CASSLAGGLKNTEAFF.

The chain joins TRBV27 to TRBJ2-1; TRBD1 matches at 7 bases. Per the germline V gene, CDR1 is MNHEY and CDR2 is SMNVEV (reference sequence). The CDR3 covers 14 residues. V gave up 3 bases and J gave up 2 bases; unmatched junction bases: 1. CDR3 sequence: CASSFGQAYNEQFF. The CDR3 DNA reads TGTGCCAGCAGTTTCGGACAGGCCTACAATGAGCAGTTCTTC.

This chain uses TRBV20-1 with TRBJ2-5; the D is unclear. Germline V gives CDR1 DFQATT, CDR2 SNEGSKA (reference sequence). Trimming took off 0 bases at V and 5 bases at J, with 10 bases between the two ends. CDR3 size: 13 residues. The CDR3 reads CSARDSPGETQYF. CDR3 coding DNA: TGCAGTGCTAGAGATTCGCCCGGGGAGACCCAGTACTTC.

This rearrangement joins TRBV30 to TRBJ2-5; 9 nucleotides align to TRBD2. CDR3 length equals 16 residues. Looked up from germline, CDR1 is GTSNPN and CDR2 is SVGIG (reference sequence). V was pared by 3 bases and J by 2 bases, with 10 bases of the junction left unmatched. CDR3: CAWRTYGSGGQETQYF. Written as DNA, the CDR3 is TGTGCCTGGAGGACTTACGGTAGCGGGGGACAAGAGACCCAGTACTTC.

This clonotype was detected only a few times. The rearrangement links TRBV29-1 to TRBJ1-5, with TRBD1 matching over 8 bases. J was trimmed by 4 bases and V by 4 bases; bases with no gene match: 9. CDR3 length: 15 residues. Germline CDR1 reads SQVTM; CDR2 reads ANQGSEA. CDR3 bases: TGCAGCGTTGTTATTCAGGGGGCTAGAAATCAGCCCCAGCATTTT. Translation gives CSVVIQGARNQPQHF. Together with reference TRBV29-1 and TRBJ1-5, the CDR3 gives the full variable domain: SAVISQKPSRDICQRGTSLTIQCQVDSQVTMMFWYRQQPGQSLTLIATANQGSEATYESGFVIDKFPISRPNLTFSTLTVSNMSPEDSSIYLCSVVIQGARNQPQHFGDGTRLSIL.

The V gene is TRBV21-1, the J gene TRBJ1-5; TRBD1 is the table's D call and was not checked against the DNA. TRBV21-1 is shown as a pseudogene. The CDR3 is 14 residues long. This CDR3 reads CASSKRQGNQPQHF. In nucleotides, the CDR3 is TGTGCCAGCAGCAAAAGACAGGGCAATCAGCCCCAGCATTTT.

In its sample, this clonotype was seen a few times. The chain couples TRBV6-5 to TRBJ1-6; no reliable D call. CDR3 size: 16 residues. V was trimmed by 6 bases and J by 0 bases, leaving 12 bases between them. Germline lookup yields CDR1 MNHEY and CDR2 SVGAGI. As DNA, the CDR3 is TGTGCCAGCAGACGCCGTCCAAGCTCCTATAATTCACCCCTCCACTTT. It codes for CASRRRPSSYNSPLHF.

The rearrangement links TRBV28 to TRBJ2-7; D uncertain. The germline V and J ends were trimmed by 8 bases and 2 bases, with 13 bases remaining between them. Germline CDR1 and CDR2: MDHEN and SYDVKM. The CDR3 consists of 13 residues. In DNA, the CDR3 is TGTGCCAGCCAATTGACCCAGCCCTACGAGCAGTACTTC. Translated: CASQLTQPYEQYF.

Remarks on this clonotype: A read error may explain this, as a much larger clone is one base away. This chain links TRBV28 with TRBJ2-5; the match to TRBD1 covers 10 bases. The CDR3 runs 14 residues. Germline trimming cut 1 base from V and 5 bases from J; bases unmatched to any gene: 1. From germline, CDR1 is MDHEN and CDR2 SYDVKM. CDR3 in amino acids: CASSLSGQGETQYF. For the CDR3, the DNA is TGTGCCAGCAGTTTATCGGGACAGGGGGAGACCCAGTACTTC.